The 10 T cell receptor beta chains below all came from one sample that was sequenced in a study of blood T cell repertoires in COVID-19. The method was immunoSEQ multiplex PCR; TCRdb's version includes in-frame clones alone and lacks a portion of them. The table records about 260,000 clones, 84% of them present only once. The sample consisted of peripheral blood. These receptors were taken from a human donor in a cohort sampled during active COVID-19.

J is TRBJ1-1 and V is TRBV7-2; D might be TRBD1 (6 bases). Germline CDR1 SGHTA, CDR2 FQGNSA. CDR3 size: 14 residues. V lost 7 bases to trimming and J lost 7 bases, with 19 bases between them. The CDR3 sequence is CASNFRRGGGEAFF. CDR3 DNA sequence: TGTGCCAGCAACTTTCGGAGGGGAGGGGGTGAAGCTTTCTTT.

The chain uses TRBV11-2 and TRBJ2-3, with 8 bases aligning to TRBD1. The CDR3 contains 19 residues. V gave up 2 bases and J gave up 0 bases; unmatched junction bases: 13. Germline V gene data show CDR1 as SGHAT and CDR2 as FQNNGV. CDR3 residues: CASSLTGTGLFSSTDTQYF. The CDR3 coding sequence is TGTGCCAGCAGCTTAACGGGGACAGGACTCTTTTCTAGCACAGATACGCAGTATTTT. The full variable domain, its missing parts supplied by reference TRBV11-2 and TRBJ2-3, is EAGVAQSPRYKIIEKRQSVAFWCNPISGHATLYWYQQILGQGPKLLIQFQNNGVVDDSQLPKDRFSAERLKGVDSTLKIQPAKLEDSAVYLCASSLTGTGLFSSTDTQYFGPGTRLTVL.

V gene TRBV4-3 combines with J gene TRBJ2-7; 9 positions agree with TRBD1. The V gene end was trimmed by 4 bases and the J gene end by 2 bases; junction bases not matched to a gene: 3. This CDR3 is built from 14 residues. Germline loops: CDR1 LGHNA, CDR2 YSLEER. CDR3 DNA: TGCGCCAGCAGCCTCGGGACAGGGACCTACGAGCAGTACTTC. As protein: CASSLGTGTYEQYF.

This chain links TRBV7-9 with TRBJ2-5; D is perhaps TRBD2 (6 bases). This CDR3 spans 16 amino acids. With 1 base removed from V and 5 bases from J, the gap between germline ends came to 17 bases. Germline CDR1 reads SEHNR; CDR2 reads FQNEAQ (reference sequence). The CDR3 loop reads CASSLGGVGRRETQYF. CDR3 nucleotides: TGTGCCAGCAGCTTAGGGGGGGTAGGACGGCGGGAGACCCAGTACTTC.

The chain recombines TRBV7-2 with TRBJ2-7; TRBD2 aligns across 7 bases. The CDR3 runs 14 residues. V lost 3 bases to trimming and J lost 3 bases; unmatched junction nucleotides: 5. Germline lookup yields CDR1 SGHTA and CDR2 FQGNSA. The CDR3 DNA is TGTGCCAGCAGCTTGGCGGGAGTAGGCTACGAGCAGTACTTC. It encodes CASSLAGVGYEQYF. Based on the CDR3 plus reference TRBV7-2 and TRBJ2-7, the full variable domain is GAGVSQSPSNKVTEKGKDVELRCDPISGHTALYWYRQSLGQGLEFLIYFQGNSAPDKSGLPSDRFSAERTGGSVSTLTIQRTQQEDSAVYLCASSLAGVGYEQYFGPGTRLTVT.

This clone was observed once. The sample carries other DNA sequences with the same CDR3. This chain links TRBV27 with TRBJ2-5; 12 bases align to TRBD2. CDR1 is MNHEY and CDR2 is SMNVEV in the germline V gene (reference sequence). The CDR3 spans 15 residues. J gave up 5 bases and V 2 bases, and 3 bases lay outside the gene matches. The DNA for the CDR3 is TGTGCCAGCAGTTTACTAGCGGGGGGGCAGGAGACCCAGTACTTC. This gives the protein CASSLLAGGQETQYF.

A remark on this clone: Other DNA sequences from this sample encode an identical CDR3 as well. This chain joins TRBV3-1 (or the pseudogene TRBV3-2) and TRBJ1-2, with no clear D. V gave up 3 bases and J gave up 14 bases, with 13 bases separating them. The CDR3 runs 11 residues. Looked up from germline, CDR1 is LGHDT and CDR2 is YNNKEL (reference sequence). CDR3: CASSQNRGRTF. CDR3 in DNA: TGTGCCAGCAGCCAGAACAGAGGGCGGACCTTC.

This sequence joins TRBV5-1 and TRBJ1-1; 9 bases align to TRBD1. The germline V gene has CDR1 SGHRS and CDR2 YFSETQ. The CDR3 spans 15 residues. After removal of 0 bases from V and 4 bases from J, the junction contained 4 bases not matched to a gene. CDR3 in DNA: TGCGCCAGCAGCTTGGTGGGACAGGGTCCCACTGAAGCTTTCTTT. It codes for CASSLVGQGPTEAFF.

This clone was recorded only once. J is TRBJ1-1 and V is TRBV7-9, with TRBD1 matching 7 bases. The CDR3 contains 15 residues. Germline V gives CDR1 SEHNR, CDR2 FQNEAQ (reference sequence). V shed 5 bases and J 5 bases; nucleotides not matched to a gene: 11. The CDR3 DNA is TGTGCCAGCAGCCCCCCGACAGGGTTGGGGACTGAAGCTTTCTTT. Its translation: CASSPPTGLGTEAFF.

The V and J genes are TRBV6-1 and TRBJ2-3; the match to TRBD1 covers 11 bases. Germline CDR1 MNHNS, CDR2 SASEGT. Trimming removed 3 bases from V and 3 bases from J; junction bases left unmatched: 2. There are 15 residues in the CDR3. Here the CDR3 reads CASSDGTGGTDTQYF. The CDR3 DNA is TGTGCCAGCAGTGACGGGACAGGGGGGACAGATACGCAGTATTTT.